The clone carrying this TCR beta chain was detected a few times. What it recognizes is unknown. Germline lookup yields CDR1 MNHNS and CDR2 SASEGT. V dropped 4 bases and J dropped 11 bases, with 18 bases sitting between them. This CDR3 has 14 amino acids. This specimen belongs to a study of CD8 T cells in ankylosing spondylitis. Findings and limits, study-wide: Blood from ankylosing spondylitis patients appeared to carry a characteristic roughly 8-variant TCR beta motif.

TCRdb itself ran the 5' RACE reads through MiXCR, one entry per CDR3 protein. The sample includes under 450,000 distinct CDR3 sequences, approximately 17% seen only once; the top ten take approximately 1%. This chain joins TRBV6-1 and TRBJ1-5; no clear D gene. The sequence was collected from a male donor with ankylosing spondylitis. Sequenced input: blood, either unsorted or a sorted T cell fraction (not recorded which). The CDR3 spells CASSGLRPTETQHF. The CDR3 DNA sequence: TGTGCCAGCAGTGGCCTTCGCCCAACGGAGACCCAGCATTTT.